This T cell receptor (beta chain) stems from a study of T cells in Graves' hyperthyroidism and ophthalmopathy. Amplified TCR beta CDR3 regions came from RNA transcripts. An initial round of RT-PCR targeting the TCR CDR3 relied on the HTBI primer set. In TCRdb, the multiplex PCR reads were re-called with MiXCR into one record per CDR3 protein. The data contain 450,000 to 650,000 distinct CDR3 sequences, around 21% of them singletons. In its sample, this clonotype was seen many times. PBMCs were collected from an approximately 9.4 ml volume of fresh peripheral blood. The sequence was collected from a man between 18 and 35 years old with Graves' hyperthyroidism. Sequenced: blood.

The CDR3 DNA sequence: TGCAGTGGTAAGACCACCCTCGCCCCGGGGGAGCAGTACTTC. Translated, it gives CSGKTTLAPGEQYF. The chain is built from TRBV20-1 and TRBJ2-7, with D possibly matching TRBD2 (5 bases). The CDR3 is 14 residues long. Germline CDR1 reads DFQATT; CDR2 reads SNEGSKA (reference sequence). Trimming took 7 bases from V and 7 from J, leaving 23 bases between them.